These T cell receptor beta chains were read from a single sample in a study of T cells in tuberculosis. Measured with immunoSEQ multiplex PCR; TCRdb has only the in-frame clones, and not every one. This sample carries tens of thousands of clones, 85% to 95% of them seen once, and the ten largest clones take roughly 7.2%. The sequenced sample consisted of PBMCs. These receptor sequences come from a donor between 5 and 29 years old with latent tuberculosis or without tuberculosis infection. Both conserved end residues are part of each CDR3. D genes are given only for firm matches. The size entry is marked missing in some rows and otherwise reads once, few, many or a size class.

size	V	J	D	CDR3	DNA
-	TRBV6-5	TRBJ2-7	TRBD1	CASRAGQGSYEQYF	TGTGCCAGCAGGGCGGGACAGGGATCCTACGAGCAGTACTTC
-	TRBV10-1	TRBJ1-3	TRBD1	CASRDRVPGNTIYF	TGCGCCAGCAGAGACAGGGTTCCTGGAAACACCATATATTTT
-	TRBV7-2	TRBJ1-2	TRBD1	CASSLVTGVGYTF	TGTGCCAGCAGCTTAGTGACAGGGGTTGGCTACACCTTC
-	TRBV7-3	TRBJ1-5	TRBD1	CASSLGTVGQPQHF	TGTGCCAGCAGCCTGGGGACAGTAGGGCAGCCCCAGCATTTT
-	TRBV7-2	TRBJ2-1	-	CATSLGGAAGEQFF	TGTGCCACCTCACTGGGGGGTGCTGCGGGGGAGCAGTTCTTC
-	TRBV7-2	TRBJ2-7	TRBD2	CASRSSGGAYEQYF	TGTGCCAGCAGAAGTAGCGGGGGGGCCTACGAGCAGTACTTC
-	TRBV30	TRBJ1-4	TRBD1	CAWTRDSNEKLFF	TGTGCCTGGACACGGGACAGCAATGAAAAACTGTTTTTT
-	TRBV19	TRBJ1-2	-	CASSIVSGSANYGYTF	TGTGCCAGTAGTATAGTCTCGGGGTCAGCTAACTATGGCTACACCTTC
-	TRBV4-1	TRBJ2-1	-	CASSSDNLPIFF	TGCGCCAGCAGCTCCGACAATCTCCCAATTTTCTTC
-	TRBV19	TRBJ2-2	-	CASSIGATAGELFF	TGTGCCAGTAGTATCGGAGCGACAGCCGGGGAGCTGTTTTTT
-	TRBV9	TRBJ1-1	-	CASSVYGMGGTEAFF	TGTGCCAGCAGCGTGTATGGGATGGGGGGAACTGAAGCTTTCTTT
-	TRBV29-1	TRBJ2-7	-	CSGLTDGGGGYEQYF	TGCAGCGGGCTGACGGACGGGGGAGGGGGATACGAGCAGTACTTC
-	TRBV19	TRBJ2-2	-	CASSTRDFGGTGELFF	TGTGCCAGTAGTACCCGGGACTTCGGGGGCACCGGGGAGCTGTTTTTT
-	TRBV7-3	TRBJ2-5	TRBD1	CASSLKGGLGQETQYF	TGTGCCAGCAGCTTAAAAGGGGGCCTTGGGCAAGAGACCCAGTACTTC
-	TRBV27	TRBJ2-1	TRBD1	CASSSRDRASNEQFF	TGTGCCAGCAGTTCGCGGGACAGGGCTTCCAATGAGCAGTTCTTC
-	TRBV5-1	TRBJ1-3	-	CASSPDRNSGNTIYF	TGCGCCAGCAGTCCGGACAGAAACTCTGGAAACACCATATATTTT
once	TRBV29-1	TRBJ2-7	TRBD1	CSVVGTGDTYEQYF	TGCAGCGTTGTGGGGACAGGAGATACCTACGAGCAGTACTTC
-	TRBV29-1	TRBJ2-1	TRBD2	CSVSGGAVNEQFF	TGCAGCGTCTCCGGGGGGGCGGTCAATGAGCAGTTCTTC
-	TRBV9	TRBJ2-1	-	CASSVAVQSYNEQFF	TGTGCCAGCAGCGTGGCAGTACAGTCCTACAATGAGCAGTTCTTC
-	TRBV6-1	TRBJ1-3	-	CASSQPGVGNTIYF	TGTGCCAGCAGTCAGCCCGGGGTCGGAAACACCATATATTTT
-	TRBV25-1	TRBJ1-2	TRBD1	CASSPGDVTGVTNYGYTF	TGTGCCAGCAGTCCCGGCGATGTGACAGGGGTAACTAACTATGGCTACACCTTC
-	TRBV2	TRBJ2-7	TRBD1	CASSPGRGYYEQYF	TGTGCCAGCAGCCCCGGCAGGGGGTACTACGAGCAGTACTTC
-	TRBV6-1	TRBJ1-5	TRBD1	CASSAGTGRGRVDQPQHF	TGTGCCAGCAGTGCAGGGACAGGGAGGGGACGTGTCGATCAGCCCCAGCATTTT
-	TRBV19	TRBJ2-7	TRBD1	CASRPGQGAGEQYF	TGTGCCAGTAGGCCGGGACAGGGGGCAGGGGAGCAGTACTTC
-	TRBV30	TRBJ2-7	-	CAWTRGSYEQYF	TGTGCCTGGACTAGGGGTTCCTACGAGCAGTACTTC
-	TRBV11-2	TRBJ1-1	TRBD1	CASSLGQGQGNTEAFF	TGTGCCAGCAGCTTAGGTCAGGGACAGGGGAACACTGAAGCTTTCTTT
-	TRBV4-3	TRBJ2-1	TRBD1	CASSQDLVRGQGNNEQFF	TGCGCCAGCAGCCAAGATCTTGTCCGGGGACAGGGGAACAATGAGCAGTTCTTC
-	TRBV7-8	TRBJ1-5	-	CASSFGRQTRGQPQHF	TGTGCCAGCAGCTTCGGTCGGCAAACCCGGGGTCAGCCCCAGCATTTT
-	TRBV5-6	TRBJ1-1	-	CASSEGRVTEAFF	TGTGCCAGCAGCGAGGGGAGGGTCACTGAAGCTTTCTTT
-	TRBV6-5	TRBJ2-1	TRBD1	CASSGDRRLNEQFF	TGTGCCAGCAGTGGGGACAGGAGACTCAATGAGCAGTTCTTC
few	TRBV6-1	TRBJ1-2	TRBD1	CASTYQGGERYGYTF	TGTGCCAGCACCTACCAGGGGGGTGAAAGATATGGCTACACCTTC
-	TRBV5-1	TRBJ2-5	TRBD2	CASSLEFSGGQETQYF	TGCGCCAGCAGCTTGGAATTTAGCGGGGGGCAAGAGACCCAGTACTTC
-	TRBV19	TRBJ1-2	-	CASSRTRDTGGYGYTF	TGTGCCAGTAGCAGGACTCGGGACACCGGTGGCTATGGCTACACCTTC
-	TRBV19	TRBJ1-5	-	CASSTPGRGGLNQPQHF	TGTGCCAGTAGTACCCCCGGGCGGGGAGGCCTGAATCAGCCCCAGCATTTT
-	TRBV5-1	TRBJ1-1	-	CASSLDPGGTEAFF	TGCGCCAGCAGCTTGGATCCGGGAGGCACTGAAGCTTTCTTT
-	TRBV6-5	TRBJ1-2	-	CASSPTQGHYGYTF	TGTGCCAGCAGCCCTACTCAGGGGCACTATGGCTACACCTTC
-	TRBV4-3	TRBJ1-1	-	CASSQDPRGRRTEAFF	TGCGCCAGCAGCCAAGATCCCAGGGGCCGGAGGACTGAAGCTTTCTTT
once	TRBV6-1	TRBJ1-4	-	CASSDINEKLFF	TGTGCCAGCAGTGACATTAATGAAAAACTGTTTTTT
-	TRBV9	TRBJ1-1	TRBD1	CASSPHLTGVNTEAFF	TGTGCCAGCAGCCCACATCTCACAGGGGTCAACACTGAAGCTTTCTTT
-	TRBV5-1	TRBJ1-2	-	CASSLMLRYYGYTF	TGCGCCAGCAGCTTGATGCTACGGTACTATGGCTACACCTTC
-	TRBV6-5	TRBJ2-1	-	CASSLGSGNEQFF	TGTGCCAGCAGTTTGGGGTCAGGGAACGAGCAGTTCTTC
-	TRBV4-3	TRBJ2-3	-	CASSQENAGFSTDTQYF	TGCGCCAGCAGCCAAGAAAACGCGGGGTTCTCCACAGATACGCAGTATTTT
-	TRBV5-8	TRBJ2-7	-	CASSLGTSSYEQYF	TGTGCCAGCAGCTTAGGGACAAGCTCCTACGAGCAGTACTTC
-	TRBV19	TRBJ1-5	-	CASSTNRVHSNQPQHF	TGTGCCAGTAGTACGAACAGGGTACATAGCAATCAGCCCCAGCATTTT
-	TRBV19	TRBJ2-7	TRBD1	CASARDRGYEQYF	TGTGCCAGTGCCCGGGACAGGGGCTACGAGCAGTACTTC
-	TRBV2	TRBJ1-5	TRBD1	CASSGQGGRQPQHF	TGTGCCAGCAGTGGACAGGGGGGACGCCAGCCCCAGCATTTT
-	TRBV7-2	TRBJ1-2	TRBD1	CASSPAIRTGGSGYTF	TGTGCCAGCAGCCCGGCCATAAGAACAGGGGGCTCTGGCTACACCTTC
-	TRBV19	TRBJ1-2	TRBD1	CASRETGGDYGYTF	TGTGCCAGTAGAGAGACAGGGGGCGACTATGGCTACACCTTC
-	TRBV5-6	TRBJ1-1	TRBD1	CASSLDYRGPEAFF	TGTGCCAGCAGCTTGGATTACAGGGGACCTGAAGCTTTCTTT